This T cell receptor (beta chain) was sequenced for a study of CD8 T cells in ankylosing spondylitis. The study, taken as a whole, reports: Reportedly, disease-linked clones are significantly enriched in ankylosing spondylitis patients' matched synovial fluid.

TCRdb processed the 5' RACE reads anew with MiXCR; each CDR3 protein has one entry. The sample consists of roughly 230,000 distinct CDR3 sequences, more than 15% of them appearing once. The CDR3 loop spans 16 amino acids. CDR1 is SGHDT and CDR2 is YYEEEE in the germline V gene. J gave up 0 bases and V 2 bases, and 4 bases lay outside the gene matches. This clonotype was counted at least ten times. Its antigen remains unidentified. V is TRBV5-6 and J is TRBJ2-3; 9 bases match TRBD2. The TCR comes from a male donor with ankylosing spondylitis or in good health (not recorded which). The sequenced sample was blood, either unsorted or a sorted T cell fraction (not recorded which). CDR3 coding DNA: TGTGCCAGCAGCTTAAGGACTAGCGATAGCACAGATACGCAGTATTTT. Translated: CASSLRTSDSTDTQYF.